The clone carrying this T cell receptor (beta chain) was detected a few times. The data derive from a study of blood T cells in healthy people across ages. Next came a second PCR, run for roughly 6 to 11 cycles, which used a sample-barcoded 5' primer along with a J-beta primer mix. Template switching added a 12-random-nucleotide identifier to every cDNA molecule. Each CDR3 protein gets one entry after TCRdb re-called the 5' RACE reads with MiXCR. The table includes about 640,000 distinct CDR3 sequences, approximately 30% detected once. Ten milliliters of peripheral blood were drawn from each donor. This CDR3 region has 14 residues. Trimming cost V 1 base and J 7 bases, with 10 bases left between them.

Sample: blood. The J gene is TRBJ2-2, the V gene TRBV12-3 or TRBV12-4; tentative D call: TRBD1 (6 bases). This clonotype was obtained from a woman of 80 years or more in good health. The DNA of the CDR3 is TGTGCCAGCAGTTTAGTGGGGGCAGGCGGGGAGCTGTTTTTT. Its protein product is CASSLVGAGGELFF.